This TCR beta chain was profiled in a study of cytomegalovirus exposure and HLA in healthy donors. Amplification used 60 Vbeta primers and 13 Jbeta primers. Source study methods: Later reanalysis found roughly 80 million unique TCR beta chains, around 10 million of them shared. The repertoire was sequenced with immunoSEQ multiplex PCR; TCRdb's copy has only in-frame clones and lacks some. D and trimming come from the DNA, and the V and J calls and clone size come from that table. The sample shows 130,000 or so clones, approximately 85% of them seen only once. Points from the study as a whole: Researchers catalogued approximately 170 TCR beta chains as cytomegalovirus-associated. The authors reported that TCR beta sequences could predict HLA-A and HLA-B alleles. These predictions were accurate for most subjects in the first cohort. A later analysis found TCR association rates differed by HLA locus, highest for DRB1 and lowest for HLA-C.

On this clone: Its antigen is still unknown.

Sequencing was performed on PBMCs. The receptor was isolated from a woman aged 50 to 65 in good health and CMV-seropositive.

This CDR3 reads CASSLLGATNTEAFF. The CDR3 DNA reads as TGCGCCAGCAGCTTGCTGGGGGCGACGAACACTGAAGCTTTCTTT. This chain joins TRBV5-1 and TRBJ1-1; TRBD1 is a possible D gene (6 bases). Trimming took off 1 base at V and 1 base at J, with 11 bases between the two ends. CDR3 length equals 15 residues. Germline CDR1 is SGHRS and CDR2 is YFSETQ.